The 14 T cell receptor beta chains reported below all come from one sample, sequenced in a study of CXCR3-negative and CXCR3-positive naive CD8 T cells. TRB cDNA was prepared as libraries by UMI-labeled 5' RACE. Reanalyzing the 5' RACE reads, TCRdb keeps one entry per CDR3 protein, without DNA. The sample includes approximately 83,000 distinct CDR3 sequences. Sequencing was performed on naive CXCR3- CD8+ T cells from blood. The subset is: CD45RO-CCR7+CD27+CD95- naive CD8+ T cells lacking CXCR3 (TNR3-). The origin of the receptors is a human donor in good health. Some clones in this sample may be carry-over from other donors' samples.

This chain joins TRBV10-3 and TRBJ2-1. The CDR3 has 14 amino acids. Germline CDR1 is ENHRY and CDR2 is SYGVKD. This chain's CDR3 is CAISETAANNEQFF.

The rearrangement joins TRBV28 to TRBJ2-7; TCRdb gives TRBD2 as the D gene, but with no DNA this cannot be confirmed. The germline CDR1 and CDR2 sequences are MDHEN and SYDVKM. CDR3 length: 16 residues. The CDR3 loop is CASSPPRLAGEGEQYF.

This chain connects TRBV27 to TRBJ2-3. Germline V CDR1 and CDR2: MNHEY, SMNVEV (reference sequence). This CDR3 is built from 12 residues. The CDR3 loop is CASSGSTDTQYF.

The chain joins TRBV4-1 to TRBJ2-3; TCRdb proposes TRBD1, but this gene call is untestable without DNA. CDR3 length: 11 residues. Germline CDR1 reads MGHRA; CDR2 reads YSYEKL. The CDR3 sequence: CASSHGNTQYF.

This chain joins TRBV15 and TRBJ2-3; lacking DNA, the TRBD2 call made by TCRdb goes unchecked. The CDR3 spans 15 residues. The germline gives CDR1 LNHNV, CDR2 YYDKDF (reference sequence). The CDR3 here is CATSIWESGTDTQYF.

Judged by frequency, this clonotype is medium-sized (0.01 to 0.1%). V and J are TRBV29-1 and TRBJ2-1; checking the TCRdb D call of TRBD1 is not possible without DNA. This CDR3 comprises 17 residues. Germline V gene data show CDR1 as SQVTM and CDR2 as ANQGSEA. CDR3 sequence: CSVEDGRGQGTYNEQFF.

The gene calls are TRBV28 and TRBJ2-7; with no DNA, the TCRdb D assignment of TRBD2 cannot be verified. There are 13 residues in the CDR3. Germline V CDR1 and CDR2: MDHEN, SYDVKM. CDR3 sequence: CASRTALSYEQYF.

The chain carries TRBV4-3 and TRBJ2-1; TCRdb's D gene call, TRBD1, goes unchecked for lack of DNA. The CDR3 runs 15 residues. The germline CDR1 and CDR2 sequences are LGHNA and YSLEER. This chain's CDR3 is CASSTGESSYNEQFF.

The chain is built from TRBV29-1 and TRBJ1-5; TCRdb proposes TRBD1, but this gene call is untestable without DNA. This CDR3 comprises 13 residues. CDR1 is SQVTM, CDR2 ANQGSEA, per germline. CDR3 protein: CSVEDGAAMPQHF. Combining the CDR3 with reference TRBV29-1 and TRBJ1-5 gives the whole variable domain SAVISQKPSRDICQRGTSLTIQCQVDSQVTMMFWYRQQPGQSLTLIATANQGSEATYESGFVIDKFPISRPNLTFSTLTVSNMSPEDSSIYLCSVEDGAAMPQHFGDGTRLSIL.

The CDR3 region is CSAPGQGRSYNEQFF. The V and J genes are TRBV20-1 and TRBJ2-1; TCRdb names TRBD1, which stays unverified in the absence of DNA. Germline lookup yields CDR1 DFQATT and CDR2 SNEGSKA (reference sequence). This CDR3 region has 15 residues.

J is TRBJ2-1 and V is TRBV9; there is no DNA to check the TCRdb D call of TRBD2. The CDR3 has 17 amino acids. In germline, CDR1 is SGDLS, CDR2 YYNGEE. The CDR3 sequence is CASSVTSGSRSYNEQFF. Drawing the rest from reference TRBV9 and TRBJ2-1, the complete variable domain is DSGVTQTPKHLITATGQRVTLRCSPRSGDLSVYWYQQSLDQGLQFLIQYYNGEERAKGNILERFSAQQFPDLHSELNLSSLELGDSALYFCASSVTSGSRSYNEQFFGPGTRLTVL.

The chain has TRBV29-1 and TRBJ1-2; TCRdb's D call of TRBD1 is untestable without DNA. Germline V gene lookup returns CDR1 SQVTM and CDR2 ANQGSEA. The CDR3 has 13 residues. The CDR3 loop is CSAEDRPNDGYTF.

The gene calls are TRBV28 and TRBJ2-7. The CDR3 runs to 13 residues. CDR1 is MDHEN and CDR2 is SYDVKM in the germline V gene. The CDR3 reads CASSLSGFYEQYF.

V usage is TRBV7-9 and J usage is TRBJ1-5; the TCRdb D gene call, TRBD1, has no DNA to confirm it. This CDR3 contains 14 residues. CDR1 is SEHNR, CDR2 FQNEAQ, per germline (reference sequence). CDR3 loop: CASSLQGANQPQHF.